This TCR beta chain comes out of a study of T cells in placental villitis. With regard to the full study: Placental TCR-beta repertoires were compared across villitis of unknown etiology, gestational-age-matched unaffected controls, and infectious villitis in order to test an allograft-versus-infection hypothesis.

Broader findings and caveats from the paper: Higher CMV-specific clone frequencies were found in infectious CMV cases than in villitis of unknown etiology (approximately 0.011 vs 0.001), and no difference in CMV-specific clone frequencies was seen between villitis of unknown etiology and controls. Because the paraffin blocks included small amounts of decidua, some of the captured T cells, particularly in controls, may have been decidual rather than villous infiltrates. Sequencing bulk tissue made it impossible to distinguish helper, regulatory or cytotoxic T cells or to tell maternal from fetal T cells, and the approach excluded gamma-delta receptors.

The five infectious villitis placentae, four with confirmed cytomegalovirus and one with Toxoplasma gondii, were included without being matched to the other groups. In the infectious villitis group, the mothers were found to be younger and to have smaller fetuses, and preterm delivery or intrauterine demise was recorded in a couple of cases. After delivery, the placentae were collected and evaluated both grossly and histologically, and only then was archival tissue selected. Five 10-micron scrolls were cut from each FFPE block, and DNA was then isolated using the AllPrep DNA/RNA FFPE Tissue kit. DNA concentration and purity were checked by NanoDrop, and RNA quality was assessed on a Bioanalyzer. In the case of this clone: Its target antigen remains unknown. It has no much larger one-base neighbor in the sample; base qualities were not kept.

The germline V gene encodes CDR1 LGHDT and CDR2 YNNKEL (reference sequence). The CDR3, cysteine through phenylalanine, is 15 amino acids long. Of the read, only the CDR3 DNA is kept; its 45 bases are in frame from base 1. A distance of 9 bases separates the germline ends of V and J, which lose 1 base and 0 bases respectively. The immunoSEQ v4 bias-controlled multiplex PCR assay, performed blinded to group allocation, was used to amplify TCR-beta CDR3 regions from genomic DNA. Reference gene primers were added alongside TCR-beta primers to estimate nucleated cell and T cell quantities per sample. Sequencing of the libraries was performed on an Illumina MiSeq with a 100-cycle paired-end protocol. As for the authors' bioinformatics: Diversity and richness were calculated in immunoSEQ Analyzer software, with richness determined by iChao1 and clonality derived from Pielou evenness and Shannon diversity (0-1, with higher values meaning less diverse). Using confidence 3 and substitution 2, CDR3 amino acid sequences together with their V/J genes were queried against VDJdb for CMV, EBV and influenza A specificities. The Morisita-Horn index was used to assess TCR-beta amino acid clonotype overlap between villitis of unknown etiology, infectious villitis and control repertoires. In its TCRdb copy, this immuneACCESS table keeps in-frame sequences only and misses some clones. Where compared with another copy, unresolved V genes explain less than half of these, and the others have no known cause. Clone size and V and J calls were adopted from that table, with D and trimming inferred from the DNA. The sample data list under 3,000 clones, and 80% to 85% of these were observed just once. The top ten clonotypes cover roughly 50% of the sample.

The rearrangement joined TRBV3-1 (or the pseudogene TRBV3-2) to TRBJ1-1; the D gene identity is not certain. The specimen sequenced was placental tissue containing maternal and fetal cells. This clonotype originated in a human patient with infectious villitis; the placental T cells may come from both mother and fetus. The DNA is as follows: TGTGCCAGCAGCCAAGCGGTACACATGAACACTGAAGCTTTCTTT. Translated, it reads CASSQAVHMNTEAFF.